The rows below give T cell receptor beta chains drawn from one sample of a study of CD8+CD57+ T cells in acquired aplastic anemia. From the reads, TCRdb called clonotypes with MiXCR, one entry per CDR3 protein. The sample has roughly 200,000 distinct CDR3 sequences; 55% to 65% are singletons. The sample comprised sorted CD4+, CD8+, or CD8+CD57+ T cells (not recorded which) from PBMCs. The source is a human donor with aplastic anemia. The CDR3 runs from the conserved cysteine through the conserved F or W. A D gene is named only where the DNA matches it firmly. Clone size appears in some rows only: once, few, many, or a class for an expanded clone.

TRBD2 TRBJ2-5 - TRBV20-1 CSAPGVLAGDQETQYF TGCAGTGCCCCCGGAGTGTTAGCGGGCGATCAAGAGACCCAGTACTTC
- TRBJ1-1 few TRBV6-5 CASSWRTEAFF TGTGCCAGCAGTTGGAGGACAGAAGCTTTCTTT
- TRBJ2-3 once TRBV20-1 CSASAQDTQYF TGCAGTGCTAGTGCGCAAGATACGCAGTATTTT
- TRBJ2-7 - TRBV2 CASIRDTPWEQYF TGTGCCAGCATCCGGGACACCCCTTGGGAGCAGTACTTC
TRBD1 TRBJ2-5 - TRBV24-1 CATSGSGTGEETQYF TGTGCCACCAGTGGCTCAGGGACAGGGGAAGAGACCCAGTACTTC
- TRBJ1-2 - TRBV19 CASSDPGTRDGYTF TGTGCCAGCTCCGACCCCGGGACAAGGGATGGCTACACCTTC
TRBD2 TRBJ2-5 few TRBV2 CATRLTSGGAETQYF TGTGCCACCCGCCTGACTAGCGGGGGGGCTGAGACCCAGTACTTC
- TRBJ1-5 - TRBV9 CASSVEVGIGPQHF TGTGCCAGCAGCGTAGAGGTGGGGATTGGGCCCCAGCATTTT
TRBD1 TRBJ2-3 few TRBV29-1 CSVDTTGTDTQYF TGCAGCGTCGACACGACAGGGACAGATACGCAGTATTTT
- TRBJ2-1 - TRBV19 CASSKKRNEQFF TGTGCCAGTAGTAAGAAACGAAATGAGCAGTTCTTC
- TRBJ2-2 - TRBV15 CATSREGLIVEPGELFF TGTGCCACCAGCAGGGAGGGGCTCATAGTAGAGCCCGGGGAGCTGTTTTTT
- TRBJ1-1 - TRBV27 CASTYALGAGTEAFF TGTGCCAGCACATATGCCTTGGGGGCGGGAACTGAAGCTTTCTTT
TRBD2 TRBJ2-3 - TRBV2 CASSARLAGRTDTQYF TGTGCCAGCAGTGCCCGACTAGCGGGCCGCACAGATACGCAGTATTTT
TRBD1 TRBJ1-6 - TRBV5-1 CASSLAGGQGGSLLHF TGCGCCAGCAGCTTGGCCGGGGGACAGGGCGGTTCGCTCCTCCACTTT
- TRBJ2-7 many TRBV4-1 CASSQDGIQRLF TGCGCCAGCAGCCAAGATGGTATTCAGCGTCTCTTC
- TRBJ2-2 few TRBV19 CASSSSSGELFF TGTGCCAGTAGTTCGTCTAGCGGGGAGCTGTTTTTT
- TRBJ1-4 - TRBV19 CASSTGRMGNEKLFF TGTGCCAGTAGTACGGGCAGGATGGGTAATGAAAAACTGTTTTTT
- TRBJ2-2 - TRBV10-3 CAITKAGQTGELFF TGTGCCATCACGAAGGCGGGGCAGACCGGGGAGCTGTTTTTT
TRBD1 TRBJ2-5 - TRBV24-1 CATSDPDRDQTQYF TGTGCCACCAGTGATCCGGACAGGGATCAGACCCAGTACTTC
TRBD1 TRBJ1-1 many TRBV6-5 CASSMTGDTEAFF TGTGCCAGCAGTATGACAGGGGACACTGAAGCTTTCTTT
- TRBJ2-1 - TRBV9 CASSQQFSAGSNNEQFF TGTGCCAGCAGCCAACAATTCTCAGCGGGCAGTAACAATGAGCAGTTCTTC
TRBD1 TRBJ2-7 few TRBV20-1 CSAREQGVGVAEQYF TGCAGTGCTAGGGAACAGGGGGTTGGAGTAGCGGAGCAGTACTTC
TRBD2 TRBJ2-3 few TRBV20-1 CSAGLASDTQYF TGCAGTGCGGGACTAGCTTCAGATACGCAGTATTTT
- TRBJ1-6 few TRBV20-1 CSARGSYNSPLHF TGCAGTGCTAGAGGCTCGTATAATTCACCCCTCCACTTT
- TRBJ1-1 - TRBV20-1 CSARDPGGASNTEAFF TGCAGTGCTAGAGATCCGGGAGGGGCATCGAACACTGAAGCTTTCTTT